These 26 T cell receptor beta chains were sequenced from one sample in a study of OX40 agonist ivuxolimab in advanced cancers. Profiling relied on immunoSEQ multiplex PCR, and the TCRdb table lists in-frame clones only, not all of them. The repertoire consists of approximately 22,000 clones, with roughly 84% occurring once and the leading ten covering about 35%. This specimen was CD4+ or CD8+ T cells sorted from blood, taken in a trial of the OX40 agonist ivuxolimab. The receptors come from an adult with an advanced solid tumor such as melanoma, head and neck, liver or kidney cancer.

CDR3: CAISTGANTGELFF. The CDR3 nucleotides are TGTGCCATATCGACAGGGGCGAACACCGGGGAGCTGTTTTTT. The rearrangement links TRBV10-3 to TRBJ2-2; 8 nucleotides match TRBD1. With V trimmed by 9 bases and J by 0 bases, 3 bases remained unmatched. The CDR3 consists of 14 residues. Germline CDR1 reads ENHRY; CDR2 reads SYGVKD.

The J gene is TRBJ2-5, the V gene TRBV2; D is undetermined. Germline V lookup: CDR1 SNHLY, CDR2 FYNNEI. V lost 5 bases and J 5 bases, leaving 12 bases between the germline ends. This CDR3 is built from 13 residues. CDR3 sequence (DNA): TGTGCCAGCAGTCGGGTCGTTCAGGAGACCCAGTACTTC. It specifies CASSRVVQETQYF.

This chain links TRBV28 with TRBJ2-5; the D call may be TRBD1 or TRBD2 (5 bases each). Trimming shortened V by 5 bases and J by 4 bases, and 14 bases separated the two germline ends. CDR1 and CDR2 (germline): MDHEN, SYDVKM. CDR3 size: 14 residues. The CDR3, as DNA: TGTGCCAGCAGTAACCCTCAGGGACCAGAGACCCAGTACTTC. This encodes CASSNPQGPETQYF.

J is TRBJ1-1 and V is TRBV20-1, with D possibly being TRBD1 (6 bases). Germline V gives CDR1 DFQATT, CDR2 SNEGSKA (reference sequence). The CDR3 has 11 amino acids. Trimming stripped 2 bases from V and 11 bases from J, with 12 bases between. In nucleotides, the CDR3 is TGCAGTGCTAGATTACCCGACAGGGCTTTCTTT. Its protein is CSARLPDRAFF.

The chain uses TRBV10-1 and TRBJ1-1; D gene ambiguous. Germline V gene lookup returns CDR1 WNHNN and CDR2 SYGVQD (reference sequence). The V and J ends lost 3 bases and 3 bases respectively, with 8 bases between them. This CDR3 contains 13 residues. The CDR3 sequence: CASSERAYTEAFF. CDR3 DNA sequence: TGCGCCAGCAGTGAAAGGGCATACACTGAAGCTTTCTTT.

The V and J genes are TRBV7-2 and TRBJ1-5; D is possibly TRBD1 (5 bases). The CDR3 length is 16 residues. V dropped 4 bases and J dropped 1 base, with 14 bases sitting between them. The V gene's germline CDR1 is SGHTA and CDR2 FQGNSA. CDR3 bases: TGTGCCAGCAGCTCCCCGACAGTTAAAAGCAATCAGCCCCAGCATTTT. Its translation: CASSSPTVKSNQPQHF.

The chain is built from TRBV7-6 and TRBJ2-3; D remains unclear. There are 15 residues in the CDR3. V was trimmed by 1 base and J by 2 bases, leaving 10 bases between them. In germline, CDR1 is SGHVS, CDR2 FNYEAQ. CDR3 protein: CASSLVAGYTDTQYF. The CDR3 DNA reads TGTGCCAGCAGCTTAGTCGCTGGCTACACAGATACGCAGTATTTT.

This sequence joins TRBV28 and TRBJ2-7, with a tentative D call TRBD1 (6 bases). The germline V gene encodes CDR1 MDHEN and CDR2 SYDVKM. The V and J ends lost 4 bases and 2 bases respectively, with 15 bases between them. CDR3 length: 15 residues. The DNA of the CDR3 is TGTGCCAGCAGTTCCCCCGTGGCAGGGGCCTACGAGCAGTACTTC. Translation: CASSSPVAGAYEQYF.

The J gene is TRBJ1-1, the V gene TRBV6-6; D ambiguous. Germline CDR1 is MNHNY and CDR2 is SVGAGI (reference sequence). The CDR3 extends over 13 amino acids. V was pared by 2 bases and J by 1 base, with 5 bases between. This CDR3 is CASSYGENTEAFF. Written as DNA, the CDR3 is TGTGCCAGCAGTTACGGAGAGAACACTGAAGCTTTCTTT.

The chain recombines TRBV4-1 with TRBJ2-7, with TRBD1 matching 9 bases. J lost 5 bases, V lost 5 bases, and 4 bases had no gene match. The V gene's germline CDR1 is MGHRA and CDR2 YSYEKL. CDR3 length equals 13 residues. For the CDR3, the DNA is TGCGCCAGCAGCTGGGGACAGGGAAACGAGCAGTACTTC. Protein: CASSWGQGNEQYF.

This chain links TRBV5-6 with TRBJ2-7; 8 nucleotides match TRBD1. The CDR3 is made up of 14 amino acids. Unmatched junction bases numbered 8, after V lost 4 bases and J lost 5 bases. In germline, CDR1 is SGHDT, CDR2 YYEEEE. CDR3 bases: TGTGCCAGCAGCCCGGGACAGGTTCTGGACGAGCAGTACTTC. Amino acids: CASSPGQVLDEQYF. Full variable domain (outside the CDR3, taken from reference TRBV5-6 and TRBJ2-7): DAGVTQSPTHLIKTRGQQVTLRCSPKSGHDTVSWYQQALGQGPQFIFQYYEEEERQRGNFPDRFSGHQFPNYSSELNVNALLLGDSALYLCASSPGQVLDEQYFGPGTRLTVT.

This clone was found a few times. The rearrangement joins TRBV15 to TRBJ2-2; TRBD2 is a possible D gene (7 bases). V was cut by 0 bases and J by 4 bases, with 12 bases left in between. The CDR3 has 16 amino acids. Per germline, CDR1 LNHNV and CDR2 YYDKDF (reference sequence). In DNA form, the CDR3 reads TGTGCCACCAGCAGAGATAGAGGGGGGGCCACCGGGGAGCTGTTTTTT. Protein: CATSRDRGGATGELFF.

This chain connects TRBV28 to TRBJ2-5; 8 bases agree with TRBD1. Losses at the gene ends were 3 bases for V and 3 bases for J; bases not matched to a gene: 6. Germline CDR1 MDHEN, CDR2 SYDVKM. CDR3 size: 15 residues. The CDR3 is CASSFSTGAEETQYF. CDR3 coding DNA: TGTGCCAGCAGTTTCTCGACAGGGGCCGAAGAGACCCAGTACTTC.

This chain joins TRBV7-9 and TRBJ2-7, with 9 bases aligning to TRBD1. Per germline, CDR1 SEHNR and CDR2 FQNEAQ (reference sequence). This CDR3 has 14 amino acids. V lost 1 base to trimming and J lost 5 bases; unmatched junction nucleotides: 3. The CDR3 nucleotides read TGTGCCAGCAGCTTAGAGGACAGGGGCCACGAGCAGTACTTC. Protein: CASSLEDRGHEQYF.

The rearrangement links TRBV6-6 to TRBJ2-7; 11 bases align to TRBD1. With V trimmed by 6 bases and J by 3 bases, 4 bases remained unmatched. The CDR3 sequence is 14 residues long. CDR1 and CDR2 from the germline V gene are MNHNY and SVGAGI (reference sequence). The CDR3 loop reads CASRTGTGGYEQYF. The CDR3 coding sequence is TGTGCCAGCAGAACCGGGACAGGGGGCTACGAGCAGTACTTC.

The chain joins TRBV18 to TRBJ2-3; D perhaps matches TRBD2 (6 bases). Germline V gives CDR1 KGHSH, CDR2 LQKENI. V lost 3 bases and J 1 base, leaving 14 bases between the germline ends. CDR3 length equals 16 residues. The chain's CDR3 is CASSPGEAFGTDTQYF. CDR3 nucleotide sequence: TGTGCCAGCTCACCGGGGGAGGCTTTTGGCACAGATACGCAGTATTTT.

The chain has TRBV7-9 and TRBJ2-7, with D unresolved. Germline assignment: CDR1 SEHNR and CDR2 FQNEAQ (reference sequence). V was clipped by 6 bases and J by 6 bases, with 24 bases between them. CDR3 length: 16 residues. The CDR3 DNA is TGTGCCAGCAGACCCCCTGGGCCCCAAACTGGGGTCGAGCAGTACTTC. Translating gives CASRPPGPQTGVEQYF.

The rearrangement links TRBV6-6 to TRBJ1-2, with D hard to call. Germline assignment: CDR1 MNHNY and CDR2 SVGAGI (reference sequence). The CDR3 runs 11 residues. With 2 bases removed from V and 10 bases from J, the gap between germline ends came to 8 bases. CDR3: CASSYVGDYTF. The CDR3 region has the DNA TGTGCCAGCAGTTACGTTGGGGACTACACCTTC.

The chain recombines TRBV7-8 with TRBJ2-4; D may be TRBD1 (6 bases). V lost 4 bases and J 3 bases, leaving 13 bases between the germline ends. CDR1 is SGHVS, CDR2 FQNEAQ, per germline. CDR3 length: 15 residues. The CDR3 spells CASSSGRGRKNIQYF. CDR3 in DNA: TGTGCCAGCAGCTCAGGCAGGGGCCGCAAAAACATTCAGTACTTC.

The V call is TRBV7-9, the J call TRBJ1-4; the match to TRBD1 covers 7 bases. The length of the CDR3 is 16 residues. The germline V gene has CDR1 SEHNR and CDR2 FQNEAQ (reference sequence). The ends lost 4 bases at V and 4 bases at J; junction bases unmatched: 9. The CDR3 sequence: CASSSNSGTDNEKLFF. The CDR3 DNA reads TGTGCCAGCAGCTCCAACTCCGGGACAGATAATGAAAAACTGTTTTTT. Combining the CDR3 with reference TRBV7-9 and TRBJ1-4 gives the whole variable domain DTGVSQNPRHKITKRGQNVTFRCDPISEHNRLYWYRQTLGQGPEFLTYFQNEAQLEKSRLLSDRFSAERPKGSFSTLEIQRTEQGDSAMYLCASSSNSGTDNEKLFFGSGTQLSVL.

V usage is TRBV11-2 and J usage is TRBJ2-7; 11 positions agree with TRBD2. Trimming removed 5 bases from V and 2 bases from J; junction bases left unmatched: 8. The germline V gene has CDR1 SGHAT and CDR2 FQNNGV. This CDR3 is built from 16 residues. CDR3 DNA sequence: TGTGCCAGCAGCCCCAACTCGACTAGCGGGGCCTACGAGCAGTACTTC. This codes for CASSPNSTSGAYEQYF.

CDR3 nucleotide sequence: TGTGCCAGCAGCCCCGGGATTCCCTACGAGCAGTACTTC. Amino acid sequence: CASSPGIPYEQYF. The chain couples TRBV11-2 to TRBJ2-7; D is possibly TRBD2 (5 bases). The V end was cut by 5 bases, the J end by 2 bases, with 10 bases between. The germline CDR1 and CDR2 sequences are SGHAT and FQNNGV. The CDR3 covers 13 residues.

This sequence joins TRBV7-9 and TRBJ2-3; 10 nucleotides match TRBD2. Germline-derived CDR1 and CDR2 are SEHNR and FQNEAQ (reference sequence). V lost 5 bases and J lost 5; bases outside the gene matches: 10. This CDR3 contains 16 residues. The CDR3 DNA is TGTGCCAGCAGCCGAACAGCGGGGGGGCCGGTAGATACGCAGTATTTT. It encodes CASSRTAGGPVDTQYF.

J is TRBJ1-4 and V is TRBV6-5; D may be TRBD1 (5 bases). Germline-derived CDR1 and CDR2 are MNHEY and SVGAGI. V was cut by 5 bases and J by 8 bases, with 18 bases left in between. The CDR3 is made up of 15 amino acids. The CDR3 here is CASSHPLGGGEKLFF. Written as DNA, the CDR3 is TGTGCCAGCAGTCACCCCCTCGGGGGGGGAGAAAAACTGTTTTTT.

The chain employs TRBV6-1 and TRBJ1-6; TRBD1 is a possible D gene (5 bases). The germline V gene has CDR1 MNHNS and CDR2 SASEGT. Deletions cut 10 bases from V and 5 bases from J, with 15 bases between. The CDR3 runs 14 residues. CDR3 nucleotide sequence: TGTGCCATAGATCGGGGCCCGGATAATTCACCCCTCCACTTT. This encodes CAIDRGPDNSPLHF.

The chain is built from TRBV5-5 and TRBJ1-2; no firm D call. The CDR3 consists of 11 residues. Germline V lookup: CDR1 SGHKS, CDR2 YYEKEE (reference sequence). Trimming shortened V by 2 bases and J by 8 bases, and 7 bases separated the two germline ends. CDR3 nucleotide sequence: TGTGCCAGCAGCTTTGTGGGGGGCTACACCTTC. Its translation is CASSFVGGYTF.